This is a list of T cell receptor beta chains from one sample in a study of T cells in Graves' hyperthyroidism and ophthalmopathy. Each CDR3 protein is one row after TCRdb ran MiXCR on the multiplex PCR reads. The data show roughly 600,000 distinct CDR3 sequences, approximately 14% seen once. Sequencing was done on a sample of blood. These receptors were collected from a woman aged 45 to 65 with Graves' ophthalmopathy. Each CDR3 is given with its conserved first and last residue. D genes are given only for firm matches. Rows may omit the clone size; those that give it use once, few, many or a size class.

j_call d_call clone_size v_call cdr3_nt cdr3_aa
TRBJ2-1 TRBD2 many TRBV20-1 TGCAGTGCTAGAGCCCTCACTAGCGGGGGATTCAATGAGCAGTTCTTC CSARALTSGGFNEQFF
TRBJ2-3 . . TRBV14 TGTGCCAGCAGCCAAGAGATGAGTTCGATTAGCACAGATACGCAGTATTTT CASSQEMSSISTDTQYF
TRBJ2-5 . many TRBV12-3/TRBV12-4 TGTGCCAGCAGTCCCGGGGCCGCCCCCCAAGAGACCCAGTACTTC CASSPGAAPQETQYF
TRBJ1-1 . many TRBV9 TGTGCCAGCAGCGTAGGGGCAGTGAACACTGAAGCTTTCTTT CASSVGAVNTEAFF
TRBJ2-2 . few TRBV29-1 TGCAGCGTTGGGGTTGCGGGGTCAAACACCGGGGAGCTGTTTTTT CSVGVAGSNTGELFF
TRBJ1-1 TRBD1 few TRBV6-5 TGTGCCAGCAGTTACCAACAGGGGAGTTGGGCTTTCTTT CASSYQQGSWAFF
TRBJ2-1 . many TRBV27 TGTGCCAGCAGTTCCAGGGACTCGTACTCCAATGAGCAGTTCTTC CASSSRDSYSNEQFF
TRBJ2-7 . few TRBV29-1 TGCAGCGTTAGGGGCGGCTACTACGAGCAGTACTTC CSVRGGYYEQYF
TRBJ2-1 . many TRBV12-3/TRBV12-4 TGTGCCAGCAGTTTGTGGAACTATTTGGACAATGAGCAGTTCTTC CASSLWNYLDNEQFF
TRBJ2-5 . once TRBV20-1 TGCGGTGCCAAGACAGTAGGAAAGACCCAGTACTTC CGAKTVGKTQYF
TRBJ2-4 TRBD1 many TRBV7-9 TGTGCCAGCAGCTTAGTTAGGAGGACAGGAGGATTTAAAAACATTCAGTACTTC CASSLVRRTGGFKNIQYF
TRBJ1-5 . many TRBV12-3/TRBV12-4 TGTGCCAGCAGTTTTTCTGGGGGAACGAGCAATCAGCCCCAGCATTTT CASSFSGGTSNQPQHF
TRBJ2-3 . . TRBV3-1 TGTGCCAGCAGCCAAGGGTCTAGCGAAACAGATACGCAGTATTTT CASSQGSSETDTQYF
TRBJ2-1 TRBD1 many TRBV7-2 TGTGCCAGCAGCCGGGGACAGGGAAACAATGAGCAGTTCTTC CASSRGQGNNEQFF
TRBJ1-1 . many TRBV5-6 TGTGCCAGCAGCTTGATAGAATTGATGAACACTGAAGCTTTCTTT CASSLIELMNTEAFF
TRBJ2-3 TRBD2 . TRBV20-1 TGCAGTGGGGTATTCGGCGGGAGGGCCAAGTATTTT CSGVFGGRAKYF
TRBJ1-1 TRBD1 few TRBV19 TGTGCCAGTAGTTCTTGGACAGGCACTGAAGCTTTCTTT CASSSWTGTEAFF
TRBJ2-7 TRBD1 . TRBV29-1 TGCAGCGTCAGTGATTACAGGGGGCCCGCCTCCTACGAGCAGTACTTC CSVSDYRGPASYEQYF